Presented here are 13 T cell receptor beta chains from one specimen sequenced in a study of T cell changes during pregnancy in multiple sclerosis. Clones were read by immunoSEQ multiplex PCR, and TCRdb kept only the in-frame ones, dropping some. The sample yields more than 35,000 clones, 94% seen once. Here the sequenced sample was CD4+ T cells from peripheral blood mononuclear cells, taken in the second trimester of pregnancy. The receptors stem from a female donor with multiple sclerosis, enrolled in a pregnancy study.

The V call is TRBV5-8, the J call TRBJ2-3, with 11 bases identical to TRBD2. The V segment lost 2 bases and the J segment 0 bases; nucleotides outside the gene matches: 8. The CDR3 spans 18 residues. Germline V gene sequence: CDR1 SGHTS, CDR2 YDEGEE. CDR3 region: CASSFRLAGWSSTDTQYF. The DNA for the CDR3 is TGTGCCAGCAGCTTCAGACTAGCGGGATGGTCTAGCACAGATACGCAGTATTTT.

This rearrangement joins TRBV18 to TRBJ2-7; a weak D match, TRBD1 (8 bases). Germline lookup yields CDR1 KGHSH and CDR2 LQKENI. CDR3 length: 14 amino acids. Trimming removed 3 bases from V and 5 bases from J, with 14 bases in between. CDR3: CASSPRQGRDEQYF. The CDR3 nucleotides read TGTGCCAGCTCACCCAGACAGGGGAGGGACGAGCAGTACTTC.

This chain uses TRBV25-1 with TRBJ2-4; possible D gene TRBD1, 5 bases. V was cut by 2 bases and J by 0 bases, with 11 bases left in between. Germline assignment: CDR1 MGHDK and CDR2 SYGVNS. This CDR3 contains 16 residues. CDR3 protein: CASSEPGLLAKNIQYF. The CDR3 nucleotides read TGTGCCAGCAGTGAACCAGGGTTACTAGCCAAAAACATTCAGTACTTC.

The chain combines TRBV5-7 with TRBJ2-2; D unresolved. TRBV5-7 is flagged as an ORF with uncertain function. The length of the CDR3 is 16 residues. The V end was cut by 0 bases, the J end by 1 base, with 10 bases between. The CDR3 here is CASSLAGEENTGELFF. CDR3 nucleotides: TGTGCCAGCAGCTTGGCGGGTGAAGAGAACACCGGGGAGCTGTTTTTT.

The CDR3 loop reads CASSFVLETQYF. The CDR3 region has the DNA TGTGCCAGCAGTTTCGTACTCGAGACCCAGTACTTC. The rearrangement joins TRBV28 to TRBJ2-5; D is unclear. The V gene lost 3 bases and the J gene lost 5 bases, with 7 bases spanning the gap. CDR3 length equals 12 residues. In germline, CDR1 is MDHEN, CDR2 SYDVKM.

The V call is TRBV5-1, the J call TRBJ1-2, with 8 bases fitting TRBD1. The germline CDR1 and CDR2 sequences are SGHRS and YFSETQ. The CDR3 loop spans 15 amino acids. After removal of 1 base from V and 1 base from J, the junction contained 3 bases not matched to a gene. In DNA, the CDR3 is TGCGCCAGCAGCTTGAGGACAGGGTTTAACTATGGCTACACCTTC. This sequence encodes CASSLRTGFNYGYTF.

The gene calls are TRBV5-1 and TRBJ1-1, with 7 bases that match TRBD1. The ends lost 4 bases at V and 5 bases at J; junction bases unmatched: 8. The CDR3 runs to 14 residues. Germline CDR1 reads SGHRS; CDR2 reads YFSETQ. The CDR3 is CASSIYRGGTEAFF. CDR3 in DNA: TGCGCCAGCAGCATATACAGGGGAGGTACTGAAGCTTTCTTT.

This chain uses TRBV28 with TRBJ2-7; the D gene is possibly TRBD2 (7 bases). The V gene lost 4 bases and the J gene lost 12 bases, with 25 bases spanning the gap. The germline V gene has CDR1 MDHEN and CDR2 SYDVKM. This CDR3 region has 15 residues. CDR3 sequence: CASSSTLQGGGSAYF. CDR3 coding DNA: TGTGCCAGCAGTTCAACACTACAGGGAGGGGGTTCGGCGTACTTC.

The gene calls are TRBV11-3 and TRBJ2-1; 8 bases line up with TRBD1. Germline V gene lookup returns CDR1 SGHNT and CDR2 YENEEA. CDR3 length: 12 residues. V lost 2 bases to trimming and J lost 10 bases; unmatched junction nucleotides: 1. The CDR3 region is CASSLRTGEQFF. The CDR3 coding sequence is TGTGCCAGCAGCTTAAGGACAGGGGAGCAGTTCTTC.

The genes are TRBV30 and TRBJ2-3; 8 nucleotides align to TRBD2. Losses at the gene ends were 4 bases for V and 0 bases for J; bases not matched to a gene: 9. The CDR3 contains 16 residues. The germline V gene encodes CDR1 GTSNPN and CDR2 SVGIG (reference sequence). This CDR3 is CAWTRASGFSTDTQYF. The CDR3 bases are TGTGCCTGGACCAGGGCTAGCGGGTTTAGCACAGATACGCAGTATTTT.

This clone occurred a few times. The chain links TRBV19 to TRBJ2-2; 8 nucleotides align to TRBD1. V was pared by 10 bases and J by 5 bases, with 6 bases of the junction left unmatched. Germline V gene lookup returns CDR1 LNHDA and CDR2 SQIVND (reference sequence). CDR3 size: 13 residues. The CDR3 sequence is CAIRQGWTGELFF. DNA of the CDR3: TGTGCCATTAGACAGGGGTGGACCGGGGAGCTGTTTTTT.

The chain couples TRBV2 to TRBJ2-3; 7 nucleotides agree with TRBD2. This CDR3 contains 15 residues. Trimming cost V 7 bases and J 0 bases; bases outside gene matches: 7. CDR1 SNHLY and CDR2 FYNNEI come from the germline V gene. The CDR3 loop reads CASKGLDSSTDTQYF. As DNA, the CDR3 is TGTGCCAGCAAAGGACTAGATAGTAGCACAGATACGCAGTATTTT.

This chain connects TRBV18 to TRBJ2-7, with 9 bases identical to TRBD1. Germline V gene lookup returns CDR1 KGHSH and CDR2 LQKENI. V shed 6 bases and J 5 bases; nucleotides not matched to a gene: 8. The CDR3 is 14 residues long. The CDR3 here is CASSPTGGFNEQYF. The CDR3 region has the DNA TGTGCCAGCTCTCCGACAGGGGGTTTCAACGAGCAGTACTTC.